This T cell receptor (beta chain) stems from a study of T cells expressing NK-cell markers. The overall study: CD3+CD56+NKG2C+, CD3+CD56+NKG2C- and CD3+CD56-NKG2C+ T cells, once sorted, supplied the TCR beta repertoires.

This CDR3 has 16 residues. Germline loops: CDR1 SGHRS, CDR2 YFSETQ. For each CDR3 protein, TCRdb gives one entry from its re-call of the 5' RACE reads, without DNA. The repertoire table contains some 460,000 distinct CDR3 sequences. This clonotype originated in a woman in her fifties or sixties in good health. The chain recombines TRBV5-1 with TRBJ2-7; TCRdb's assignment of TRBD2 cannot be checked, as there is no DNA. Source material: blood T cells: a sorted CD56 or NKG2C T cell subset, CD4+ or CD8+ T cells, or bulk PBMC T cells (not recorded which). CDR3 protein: CASSLRLAGTGNEQYF. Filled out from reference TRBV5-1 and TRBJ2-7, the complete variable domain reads KAGVTQTPRYLIKTRGQQVTLSCSPISGHRSVSWYQQTPGQGLQFLFEYFSETQRNKGNFPGRFSGRQFSNSRSEMNVSTLELGDSALYLCASSLRLAGTGNEQYFGPGTRLTVT.